Each of the 20 T cell receptor beta chains below was sequenced from the same sample in a study of PD-1 blockade in classical Hodgkin lymphoma. Time point reported: cycle 4 day 1 (C4D1), after around six weeks of nivolumab. Relapse after autologous stem cell transplantation occurred in every patient, and brentuximab vedotin exposure varied. The method was immunoSEQ multiplex PCR; TCRdb's version includes in-frame clones alone and lacks a portion of them. Of 40,000 to 45,000 clones listed, about two thirds were seen once; the top ten hold approximately 2.4%. Sequenced material: peripheral blood mononuclear cells (PBMCs), taken before the fourth cycle of nivolumab. The receptors originated from a human donor with classical Hodgkin lymphoma.

The chain has TRBV9 and TRBJ1-2; no clear D. Per germline, CDR1 SGDLS and CDR2 YYNGEE. CDR3 size: 15 residues. Trimming took off 4 bases at V and 1 base at J, with 14 bases between the two ends. CDR3 sequence reads: CASSSTPNDNYGYTF. In DNA form, the CDR3 reads TGTGCCAGCAGCTCGACCCCGAATGATAACTATGGCTACACCTTC.

The chain employs TRBV7-9 and TRBJ2-3; 8 nucleotides line up with TRBD1. V gave up 8 bases and J gave up 2 bases; unmatched junction bases: 6. The germline CDR1 and CDR2 sequences are SEHNR and FQNEAQ (reference sequence). This CDR3 has 14 amino acids. The CDR3: CASGRGRYTDTQYF. In nucleotides, the CDR3 is TGTGCCAGCGGCAGGGGGCGGTACACAGATACGCAGTATTTT.

This clone was seen only a few times. CDR3 in amino acids: CASSSSGTALYEQYF. For the CDR3, the DNA is TGTGCCAGCAGCTCATCCGGGACAGCCCTTTACGAGCAGTACTTC. The chain couples TRBV13 to TRBJ2-7; 7 bases fit TRBD1. The CDR3 has 15 residues. The V segment lost 4 bases and the J segment 4 bases; nucleotides outside the gene matches: 10. Germline V gene sequence: CDR1 PRHDT, CDR2 FYEKMQ (reference sequence).

The chain couples TRBV7-2 to TRBJ2-5, with TRBD2 matching 12 bases. The CDR3 totals 15 residues. Germline-derived CDR1 and CDR2 are SGHTA and FQGNSA. V dropped 3 bases and J dropped 3; count of bases not matched to a gene: 2. CDR3 coding DNA: TGTGCCAGCAGCTTCCGGACTAGCGGGGAAGAGACCCAGTACTTC. Translated: CASSFRTSGEETQYF.

The chain uses TRBV7-8 and TRBJ2-7; the D is unclear. In germline, CDR1 is SGHVS, CDR2 FQNEAQ. V gave up 1 base and J gave up 2 bases, with 18 bases separating them. The length of the CDR3 is 17 residues. CDR3 amino acids: CASSLVPLGPAAYEQYF. In DNA form, the CDR3 reads TGTGCCAGCAGCTTAGTTCCCCTCGGTCCCGCGGCCTACGAGCAGTACTTC.

J is TRBJ2-7 and V is TRBV11-2; 7 bases are a match to TRBD2. The CDR3 loop spans 12 amino acids. V trimming: 5 bases; J trimming: 5 bases; junction bases outside the gene matches: 3. The germline CDR1 and CDR2 sequences are SGHAT and FQNNGV. The CDR3: CASSRGRDEQYF. DNA of the CDR3: TGTGCCAGCAGCCGAGGGAGGGACGAGCAGTACTTC.

CDR3 coding DNA: TGTGCCAGCAGCTTCGGGACTAGCGGGGGCTACGAGCAGTACTTC. It encodes CASSFGTSGGYEQYF. V and J are TRBV5-8 and TRBJ2-7; 14 bases map to TRBD2. Per the germline V gene, CDR1 is SGHTS and CDR2 is YDEGEE. The CDR3 totals 15 residues. The V gene end was trimmed by 2 bases and the J gene end by 3 bases; junction bases not matched to a gene: 1. Filled out from reference TRBV5-8 and TRBJ2-7, the complete variable domain reads EAGVTQSPTHLIKTRGQQATLRCSPISGHTSVYWYQQALGLGLQFLLWYDEGEERNRGNFPPRFSGRQFPNYSSELNVNALELEDSALYLCASSFGTSGGYEQYFGPGTRLTVT.

This clone was seen a single time. The chain links TRBV6-1 to TRBJ2-7; D ambiguous. CDR1 MNHNS and CDR2 SASEGT come from the germline V gene. CDR3 size: 13 residues. V was shortened by 0 bases and J by 9 bases, with 12 bases between the two germline ends. In DNA form, the CDR3 reads TGTGCCAGCAGTGAAGCGGCGGTTACCACGCAGTACTTC. This translates into CASSEAAVTTQYF.

Concerning this clone itself: Within the sample, other DNA sequences also encode this same CDR3. The gene calls are TRBV4-2 and TRBJ2-2; D unclear. This CDR3 has 12 amino acids. The germline V and J ends were trimmed by 3 bases and 5 bases, with 4 bases remaining between them. CDR1 is LGHNA, CDR2 YNFKEQ, per germline. CDR3 nucleotide sequence: TGTGCCAGCAGCCAGGTGACCGGGGAGCTGTTTTTT. Amino acid sequence: CASSQVTGELFF.

V is TRBV19 and J is TRBJ1-1; TRBD1 is a possible D gene (6 bases). Germline V lookup: CDR1 LNHDA, CDR2 SQIVND (reference sequence). The CDR3 length is 15 residues. V was cut by 5 bases and J by 3 bases, with 16 bases left in between. The CDR3 nucleotides read TGTGCCAGTAGTTCGTACAGGGTGGGATACACTGAAGCTTTCTTT. Amino acids: CASSSYRVGYTEAFF.

CDR3 sequence (DNA): TGTGCCAGCAGCTTAAACAGGGGCGGGGAGACCCAGTACTTC. This encodes CASSLNRGGETQYF. This sequence joins TRBV7-2 and TRBJ2-5; 7 bases map to TRBD1. There are 14 residues in the CDR3. Germline CDR1 is SGHTA and CDR2 is FQGNSA. The junction had 5 bases not matched to a gene; V was cut back by 2 bases and J by 5 bases.

There are a few counts of this clone. The chain couples TRBV6-1 to TRBJ2-3; 11 nucleotides align to TRBD2. The CDR3 is made up of 17 amino acids. With V trimmed by 0 bases and J by 0 bases, 2 bases remained unmatched. Germline CDR1 MNHNS, CDR2 SASEGT. CDR3 sequence: CASSEAGLAVSTDTQYF. The CDR3 DNA reads TGTGCCAGCAGTGAAGCGGGACTAGCGGTCAGCACAGATACGCAGTATTTT.

This sequence joins TRBV5-1 and TRBJ2-1; D remains unclear. V lost 2 bases and J lost 9, with 6 bases in between. Germline CDR1 SGHRS, CDR2 YFSETQ. CDR3 length equals 11 residues. The CDR3 here is CASSLIGEQFF. DNA for the CDR3: TGCGCCAGCAGCTTAATAGGTGAGCAGTTCTTC.

About this clone itself: Sequence at one end of the junction differs from germline and may be a read error. The rearrangement links TRBV5-4 to TRBJ1-6, with D maybe TRBD1 (6 bases). Germline assignment: CDR1 SGHNT and CDR2 YYREEE (reference sequence). The CDR3 length is 16 residues. The CDR3 nucleotides read TGCGCCAGCAGCCCCAAACGGACAGCGAAGGACTCACCCCTCCACTTT. Translation: CASSPKRTAKDSPLHF.

J is TRBJ2-5 and V is TRBV29-1; no definite D call. CDR1 and CDR2 (germline): SQVTM, ANQGSEA. There are 10 residues in the CDR3. The CDR3 sequence is CCGQEETQYF. The CDR3 DNA reads as TGCTGTGGGCAGGAAGAGACCCAGTACTTC.

This clone was counted only a few times. This chain connects TRBV27 to TRBJ2-5, with a weak D call TRBD2 (6 bases). This CDR3 has 13 residues. V was clipped by 5 bases and J by 4 bases, with 11 bases between them. Germline-derived CDR1 and CDR2 are MNHEY and SMNVEV (reference sequence). CDR3 amino acids: CASSLGGGETQYF. The CDR3 DNA is TGTGCCAGCAGTCTGGGGGGAGGAGAGACCCAGTACTTC.

The V call is TRBV6-6, the J call TRBJ2-2; unclear D gene. Trimming left V 4 bases short and J 6 bases short, with 3 bases between. The CDR3 runs to 11 residues. Germline CDR1 MNHNY, CDR2 SVGAGI (reference sequence). The CDR3: CASSWSGELFF. The CDR3 DNA follows: TGTGCCAGCAGTTGGTCCGGGGAGCTGTTTTTT.

The V and J genes are TRBV7-9 and TRBJ1-3, with 8 nucleotides matching TRBD1. After removal of 0 bases from V and 2 bases from J, the junction contained 3 bases not matched to a gene. The V gene's germline CDR1 is SEHNR and CDR2 FQNEAQ (reference sequence). CDR3 length equals 16 residues. The DNA for the CDR3 is TGTGCCAGCAGCTTAGCCCAGGGGGCCGCTGGAAACACCATATATTTT. This gives the protein CASSLAQGAAGNTIYF.

V and J are TRBV9 and TRBJ2-1; D remains ambiguous. CDR1 and CDR2 from the germline V gene are SGDLS and YYNGEE. The CDR3 contains 16 residues. V was clipped by 4 bases and J by 4 bases, with 18 bases between them. The chain's CDR3 is CASSPNEGQPYNEQFF. DNA for the CDR3: TGTGCCAGCAGCCCCAATGAAGGGCAACCTTACAATGAGCAGTTCTTC.

The DNA for the CDR3 is TGTGCCAGCAGCGTAGAACCGAATTTGAGCTCCTACGAGCAGTACTTC. Translating gives CASSVEPNLSSYEQYF. The V gene is TRBV9, the J gene TRBJ2-7; D not certain. This CDR3 spans 16 amino acids. Germline V gene data show CDR1 as SGDLS and CDR2 as YYNGEE. Trimming removed 0 bases from V and 0 bases from J, with 13 bases in between.